Presented here are 3 T cell receptor beta chains from one specimen sequenced in a study of shared clonotypes between healthy human individuals. Repertoires were generated with immunoSEQ multiplex PCR, while TCRdb's copy carries only in-frame clones and drops some. The table has about 2 million clones, 85% to 95% seen once. The sample was naive CD4+ T cells sorted from blood. This sample's subset: CD45RA+ positively selected. Receptors originate from a young man in good health.

Turning to this clone: This CDR3 is also generated by other DNA sequences in the sample. The chain links TRBV19 to TRBJ1-5; 8 bases align to TRBD1. The J segment lost 6 bases and the V segment lost 5 bases, leaving 3 bases of the junction unmatched. The CDR3 totals 13 residues. Germline V gives CDR1 LNHDA, CDR2 SQIVND (reference sequence). The CDR3 coding sequence is TGTGCCAGTAGTCCACAGGGGGGTCAGCCCCAGCATTTT. It yields the protein CASSPQGGQPQHF.

The table lists this clone with a count of one. V and J are TRBV5-4 and TRBJ2-7; 7 bases fit TRBD2. Per germline, CDR1 SGHNT and CDR2 YYREEE (reference sequence). This CDR3 is built from 16 residues. The junction had 8 bases not matched to a gene; V was cut back by 0 bases and J by 2 bases. The CDR3 DNA reads as TGTGCCAGCAGCTTGGCCGCCGGGACTAACCCCTACGAGCAGTACTTC. Protein product: CASSLAAGTNPYEQYF.

The V call is TRBV30, the J call TRBJ1-2; D call uncertain. The CDR3 loop spans 13 amino acids. V dropped 0 bases and J dropped 7 bases, with 12 bases sitting between them. CDR1 is GTSNPN, CDR2 SVGIG, per germline (reference sequence). This chain's CDR3 is CAWSVRQQAGYTF. The CDR3, as DNA: TGTGCCTGGAGTGTACGCCAGCAGGCTGGCTACACCTTC.